This TCR beta chain was identified during a study of T cell responses to AZD1222 COVID-19 vaccine. Findings and caveats of the study: Per reports, nearly half of all spike-specific TCRs target regions that are unmutated in variants. Donor demographics were predominantly white British with a female majority; clonal diversity may be underestimated.

As regards this clone: The antigen is unknown.

TCRdb's table, derived via immunoSEQ multiplex PCR, lists solely in-frame clones and lacks some. The table lists approximately 110,000 clones, approximately 89% of them singletons. In germline, CDR1 is MNHEY, CDR2 SVGAGI. V shed 8 bases and J shed 5 bases, with 9 bases lying between them. There are 11 residues in the CDR3. The chain couples TRBV6-5 to TRBJ1-1; D is perhaps TRBD1 (5 bases). The clonotype originates from an adult in good health. The material was peripheral blood, obtained on day 0 of AZD1222 vaccination. CDR3 DNA: TGTGCCAGCCGAAAGGGGACTGAAGCTTTCTTT. As protein: CASRKGTEAFF.